This T cell receptor beta chain was captured by sequencing in a study of CD8 T cells in Susac syndrome. Germline values: CDR1 SGHAT, CDR2 FQNNGV. The CDR3 totals 11 residues. V lost 1 base to trimming and J lost 6 bases, with 3 bases between them. Reverse transcription of about 0.45 to 1 ug RNA used random hexamers. By means of immunoSEQ multiplex PCR, TCR beta CDR3 spanning 54 Vbeta and 13 Jbeta underwent amplification. TCRdb re-derived calls from the immunoSEQ multiplex PCR reads in MiXCR, one entry per CDR3 protein. The sample records 150,000 to 200,000 distinct CDR3 sequences, 90% to 95% being singletons. There are a few counts of this clonotype.

The rearrangement uses TRBV11-2 and TRBJ1-1, with D unclear. Sequenced input: CD4+ T cells from PBMCs. The sequence was collected from a human donor with multiple sclerosis. DNA of the CDR3: TGTGCCAGCAGCTTAGGGGCTGAAGCTTTCTTT. It yields the protein CASSLGAEAFF.